This T cell receptor (beta chain) was recorded in a study of blood T cell repertoires in COVID-19. At the level of the study: Researchers got acute and convalescent COVID-19 samples from the United States, Italy and Spain. From T cells, B-cell-depleted T cells, or PBMCs came the material, which was cDNA or gDNA.

In the authors' methods: Estimation of nucleated cell counts relied on the amplification of reference gene primers. Measured with immunoSEQ multiplex PCR; TCRdb has only the in-frame clones, and not every one. V, J and clone size derive from that table, while D and trimming were established from the DNA sequence. The sample lists 55,000 to 65,000 clones, over 70% occurring once. Deletions cut 6 bases from V and 3 bases from J, with 17 bases between. CDR1 and CDR2 (germline): MNHEY, SMNVEV (reference sequence). The CDR3 is 15 amino acids. This clonotype originated in a man aged 55 to 70 with acute or convalescent COVID-19. The source material was peripheral blood. The chain is built from TRBV27 and TRBJ1-1; perhaps TRBD1 as D (6 bases). The CDR3 loop is CASRADWAGDTEAFF. For the CDR3, the DNA is TGTGCCAGCAGGGCGGATTGGGCAGGGGACACTGAAGCTTTCTTT.